The 32 T cell receptor beta chains given below trace back to one sample, sequenced in a study of T cell responses to AZD1222 COVID-19 vaccine. Profiling relied on immunoSEQ multiplex PCR, and the TCRdb table lists in-frame clones only, not all of them. The sample shows approximately 190,000 clones, 85% to 95% of them seen only once. Sequenced material: peripheral blood, taken 28 days after the second AZD1222 dose. These receptors all come from an adult who received the AZD1222 COVID-19 vaccine.

V usage is TRBV2 and J usage is TRBJ1-6, with D hard to call. Germline V gene lookup returns CDR1 SNHLY and CDR2 FYNNEI. This CDR3 comprises 16 residues. Trimming removed 0 bases at V and 6 bases at J, with 12 bases between. Here the CDR3 reads CASSEALHVGNSPLHF. CDR3 sequence (DNA): TGTGCCAGCAGTGAAGCGCTTCATGTGGGTAATTCACCCCTCCACTTT.

V usage is TRBV7-9 and J usage is TRBJ2-7; weak D call: TRBD1 (6 bases). CDR1 and CDR2 (germline): SEHNR, FQNEAQ (reference sequence). The V gene lost 3 bases and the J gene lost 3 bases, with 9 bases spanning the gap. The CDR3 spans 13 residues. DNA of the CDR3: TGTGCCAGCAGCTTGGGACAAGTCTACGAGCAGTACTTC. Its protein product is CASSLGQVYEQYF. The whole variable domain, filled in from reference TRBV7-9 and TRBJ2-7, reads DTGVSQNPRHKITKRGQNVTFRCDPISEHNRLYWYRQTLGQGPEFLTYFQNEAQLEKSRLLSDRFSAERPKGSFSTLEIQRTEQGDSAMYLCASSLGQVYEQYFGPGTRLTVT.

The chain couples TRBV3-1 (or the pseudogene TRBV3-2) to TRBJ2-3; D gene ambiguous. The V and J ends lost 1 base and 0 bases respectively, with 11 bases between them. Germline CDR1 and CDR2: LGHDT and YNNKEL (reference sequence). The CDR3 is made up of 16 amino acids. The CDR3 DNA reads TGTGCCAGCAGCCAAGTCCCCTGGCCAAGCACAGATACGCAGTATTTT. As protein: CASSQVPWPSTDTQYF.

This chain uses TRBV27 with TRBJ2-5; TRBD1 might be the D (6 bases). Germline lookup yields CDR1 MNHEY and CDR2 SMNVEV (reference sequence). The CDR3 sequence is 16 residues long. Trimming removed 4 bases from V and 5 bases from J, with 20 bases in between. CDR3 in amino acids: CASSSPEEARGETQYF. In DNA, the CDR3 is TGTGCCAGCAGTTCGCCTGAGGAAGCGAGGGGGGAGACCCAGTACTTC.

This chain uses TRBV27 with TRBJ1-2; D is ambiguous. Per the germline V gene, CDR1 is MNHEY and CDR2 is SMNVEV (reference sequence). CDR3 length equals 14 residues. Trimming pared 6 bases from V and 7 bases from J, leaving 18 bases between. The CDR3 loop is CASRPPSTPSGYTF. In DNA form, the CDR3 reads TGTGCCAGCAGGCCCCCCTCCACCCCTAGTGGCTACACCTTC.

The V gene is TRBV30, the J gene TRBJ1-5; possibly TRBD1 for D (6 bases). Deletions cut 2 bases from V and 2 bases from J, with 10 bases between. Germline CDR1 GTSNPN, CDR2 SVGIG (reference sequence). CDR3 length equals 14 residues. DNA of the CDR3: TGTGCCTGGAGTTCACAGGGAGGCAATCAGCCCCAGCATTTT. This encodes CAWSSQGGNQPQHF.

CDR3 loop: CASSDDRGLSYEQYF. The DNA of the CDR3 is TGCGCCAGCAGCGATGACAGGGGGCTCTCCTACGAGCAGTACTTC. The rearrangement links TRBV5-1 to TRBJ2-7, with TRBD1 matching 10 bases. Germline V gene lookup returns CDR1 SGHRS and CDR2 YFSETQ. CDR3 size: 15 residues. With 4 bases clipped from V and 0 bases from J, the junction kept 4 bases outside the gene matches.

This sequence joins TRBV9 and TRBJ1-5; D is undetermined. This CDR3 contains 14 residues. Trimming removed 0 bases at V and 4 bases at J, with 8 bases between. The germline CDR1 and CDR2 sequences are SGDLS and YYNGEE. The CDR3 reads CASSVGWGNQPQHF. The CDR3 DNA follows: TGTGCCAGCAGCGTAGGTTGGGGAAATCAGCCCCAGCATTTT.

J is TRBJ1-2 and V is TRBV4-1, with no clear D. The CDR3 consists of 15 residues. Trimming took 4 bases from V and 8 from J, leaving 20 bases between them. Germline lookup yields CDR1 MGHRA and CDR2 YSYEKL. The CDR3 sequence: CASSPTISTRRGYTF. The CDR3 nucleotides are TGCGCCAGCAGCCCAACCATATCGACCCGACGGGGCTACACCTTC.

The chain carries TRBV5-1 and TRBJ1-6; 7 nucleotides agree with TRBD1. The trim removed 2 bases at V and 9 bases at J, leaving 8 bases unmatched. Germline CDR1 SGHRS, CDR2 YFSETQ. The CDR3 contains 15 residues. The CDR3 loop is CASSLGGSVSSPLHF. Here the CDR3 DNA reads TGCGCCAGCAGCTTAGGGGGCTCAGTGAGTTCACCCCTCCACTTT.

The CDR3 region is CASKGGNDRGFNQPQHF. The CDR3 nucleotides are TGTGCCAGTAAAGGGGGGAACGACAGGGGTTTTAATCAGCCCCAGCATTTT. V is TRBV19 and J is TRBJ1-5, with 8 bases identical to TRBD1. With V trimmed by 7 bases and J by 4 bases, 15 bases remained unmatched. CDR3 length: 17 residues. Looked up from germline, CDR1 is LNHDA and CDR2 is SQIVND (reference sequence).

The chain employs TRBV3-1 (or the pseudogene TRBV3-2) and TRBJ1-1, with D possibly matching TRBD1 (5 bases). V dropped 4 bases and J dropped 1 base, with 10 bases sitting between them. The CDR3 consists of 14 residues. Germline V CDR1 and CDR2: LGHDT, YNNKEL (reference sequence). In DNA form, the CDR3 reads TGTGCCAGCAGCCGAGGGGCGGCGAACACTGAAGCTTTCTTT. It yields the protein CASSRGAANTEAFF.

The chain combines TRBV9 with TRBJ2-3; no firm D call. The germline gives CDR1 SGDLS, CDR2 YYNGEE. Trimming shortened V by 0 bases and J by 0 bases, and 5 bases separated the two germline ends. CDR3 length: 14 residues. CDR3 nucleotide sequence: TGTGCCAGCAGCGTAGCGTCTAGCACAGATACGCAGTATTTT. This gives the protein CASSVASSTDTQYF.

The chain joins TRBV7-9 to TRBJ1-1; D is uncertain. V lost 0 bases and J lost 1, with 9 bases in between. This CDR3 comprises 15 residues. Germline V gene sequence: CDR1 SEHNR, CDR2 FQNEAQ (reference sequence). The CDR3 reads CASSLAAHANTEAFF. CDR3 nucleotide sequence: TGTGCCAGCAGCTTAGCGGCACATGCGAACACTGAAGCTTTCTTT.

This clone was counted a single time. The rearrangement joins TRBV6-4 to TRBJ2-7; D is unclear. The CDR3 totals 13 residues. V gave up 3 bases and J gave up 3 bases, with 9 bases separating them. The germline V gene has CDR1 MRHNA and CDR2 SNTAGT. The CDR3 nucleotides read TGTGCCAGCAGTGAGTGGGCAGGCTACGAGCAGTACTTC. As protein: CASSEWAGYEQYF.

The chain has TRBV18 and TRBJ1-1; 8 bases map to TRBD1. The CDR3 totals 15 residues. From germline, CDR1 is KGHSH and CDR2 LQKENI. J was trimmed by 1 base and V by 5 bases; bases with no gene match: 6. The CDR3 DNA follows: TGTGCCAGCTCAACCTCCGGGACAGGGAACACTGAAGCTTTCTTT. Its protein product is CASSTSGTGNTEAFF. Based on the CDR3 plus reference TRBV18 and TRBJ1-1, the full variable domain is NAGVMQNPRHLVRRRGQEARLRCSPMKGHSHVYWYRQLPEEGLKFMVYLQKENIIDESGMPKERFSAEFPKEGPSILRIQQVVRGDSAAYFCASSTSGTGNTEAFFGQGTRLTVV.

The chain employs TRBV5-3 and TRBJ1-5, with 9 bases matching TRBD1. TRBV5-3 belongs to the ORF category, with a function that is uncertain. The CDR3 consists of 18 residues. Trimming took 2 bases from V and 2 from J; bases not matched to a gene: 11. The CDR3 DNA reads as TGTGCCAGAAGCTTAGGGACAGGGCGGTCGGGACGCAATCAGCCCCAGCATTTT. This codes for CARSLGTGRSGRNQPQHF.

J is TRBJ2-2 and V is TRBV15, with D perhaps TRBD2 (5 bases). The germline V gene encodes CDR1 LNHNV and CDR2 YYDKDF (reference sequence). CDR3 size: 13 residues. Trimming removed 9 bases from V and 0 bases from J, with 8 bases in between. For the CDR3, the DNA is TGTGCCACGGCCGGGACGAACACCGGGGAGCTGTTTTTT. Protein: CATAGTNTGELFF.

J is TRBJ1-1 and V is TRBV6-2 or TRBV6-3, with D possibly being TRBD1 (5 bases). The CDR3 consists of 14 residues. The V end was cut by 6 bases, the J end by 6 bases, with 17 bases between. Germline loops: CDR1 MNHEY, CDR2 SVGEGT. For the CDR3, the DNA is TGTGCCAGCAGCGGGGGGAAAAGTGGCGCTGAAGCTTTCTTT. Protein sequence: CASSGGKSGAEAFF.

This clone occurred once. The CDR3 loop is CASSEEKVGRNQPQHF. DNA of the CDR3: TGCGCCAGCAGTGAGGAAAAAGTGGGTCGCAATCAGCCCCAGCATTTT. The J gene is TRBJ1-5, the V gene TRBV10-1; D is undetermined. This CDR3 is built from 16 residues. From germline, CDR1 is WNHNN and CDR2 SYGVQD (reference sequence). Trimming shortened V by 2 bases and J by 2 bases, and 13 bases separated the two germline ends.

This clone has just a few counts. This chain connects TRBV20-1 to TRBJ1-6; D remains unclear. CDR3 length: 15 residues. The V end was cut by 3 bases, the J end by 0 bases, with 9 bases between. From germline, CDR1 is DFQATT and CDR2 SNEGSKA (reference sequence). The CDR3 loop reads CSASDRASYNSPLHF. In DNA, the CDR3 is TGCAGTGCTAGTGACCGGGCCTCCTATAATTCACCCCTCCACTTT.

A note on this clone: A read error is likely, as this CDR3 ends without the conserved phenylalanine or tryptophan. The limits of the CDR3 on the DNA are not certain, so only TCRdb's listed CDR3 is given. The chain couples TRBV11-2 to TRBJ1-6; TRBD1 is the table's D call, not checked against the DNA. CDR1 is SGHAT and CDR2 is FQNNGV in the germline V gene. Ends included, the CDR3 has 14 residues. CDR3 residues: CASSLETGHSKEFA.

The chain links TRBV7-8 to TRBJ1-6; D may be TRBD1 (5 bases). V shed 8 bases and J shed 7 bases, with 12 bases lying between them. Germline values: CDR1 SGHVS, CDR2 FQNEAQ. CDR3 length: 13 residues. The CDR3 spells CASRDFGNSPLHF. The DNA of the CDR3 is TGTGCCAGCCGGGACTTTGGGAATTCACCCCTCCACTTT.

This chain uses TRBV28 with TRBJ2-7; D unresolved. V was shortened by 5 bases and J by 3 bases, with 17 bases between the two germline ends. Germline CDR1 and CDR2: MDHEN and SYDVKM. The CDR3 has 15 amino acids. CDR3 in DNA: TGTGCCAGCAGTACTCCCGGGCTAGTTCTCTACGAGCAGTACTTC. Protein: CASSTPGLVLYEQYF.

J is TRBJ1-5 and V is TRBV6-5, with TRBD1 identical over 7 bases. Germline V gives CDR1 MNHEY, CDR2 SVGAGI. V lost 6 bases, J lost 9 bases, and 11 bases stayed unmatched. This CDR3 is 14 amino acids long. The DNA for the CDR3 is TGTGCCAGCAGGCAGGCCACAGGGGTCACGCCCCAGCATTTT. Translating it yields CASRQATGVTPQHF.

The J gene is TRBJ1-3, the V gene TRBV2, with D tentatively TRBD1 (6 bases). The CDR3 loop spans 15 amino acids. The germline V and J ends were trimmed by 7 bases and 0 bases, with 13 bases remaining between them. Germline CDR1 reads SNHLY; CDR2 reads FYNNEI. The CDR3 loop is CASNQGLNSGNTIYF. In DNA form, the CDR3 reads TGTGCCAGCAATCAGGGGCTTAACTCTGGAAACACCATATATTTT.

The chain couples TRBV9 to TRBJ1-2; 8 nucleotides align to TRBD1. The trim removed 5 bases at V and 8 bases at J, leaving 11 bases unmatched. The CDR3 sequence is 14 residues long. The V gene's germline CDR1 is SGDLS and CDR2 YYNGEE. In DNA, the CDR3 is TGTGCCAGCAGGGCCAAACCGACAGGGGACGGCTACACCTTC. Translating it yields CASRAKPTGDGYTF.

V is TRBV5-4 and J is TRBJ1-6; the D gene is possibly TRBD1 (5 bases). Trimming removed 3 bases from V and 6 bases from J, with 22 bases in between. Per germline, CDR1 SGHNT and CDR2 YYREEE (reference sequence). The CDR3 runs to 18 residues. The CDR3 DNA sequence: TGTGCCAGCAGCTCCGCGGGTACGCTCCGGGACCTTAATTCACCCCTCCACTTT. Encoded protein: CASSSAGTLRDLNSPLHF.

V is TRBV9 and J is TRBJ1-1, with D uncertain. Trimming took off 3 bases at V and 1 base at J, with 16 bases between the two ends. CDR1 and CDR2 (germline): SGDLS, YYNGEE. The CDR3 sequence is 16 residues long. Here the CDR3 reads CASSDQNVSPNTEAFF. The CDR3 DNA follows: TGTGCCAGCAGCGATCAGAACGTTAGCCCGAACACTGAAGCTTTCTTT.

The gene calls are TRBV2 and TRBJ1-4; D ambiguous. V lost 0 bases, J lost 2 bases, and 1 base lay in between. From germline, CDR1 is SNHLY and CDR2 FYNNEI. The CDR3 has 13 amino acids. CDR3 bases: TGTGCCAGCAGTGAAGCGACTAATGAAAAACTGTTTTTT. It is translated as CASSEATNEKLFF. Based on the CDR3 plus reference TRBV2 and TRBJ1-4, the full variable domain is EPEVTQTPSHQVTQMGQEVILRCVPISNHLYFYWYRQILGQKVEFLVSFYNNEISEKSEIFDDQFSVERPDGSNFTLKIRSTKLEDSAMYFCASSEATNEKLFFGSGTQLSVL.

This clone appeared once. The J gene is TRBJ2-5, the V gene TRBV7-2; 7 bases are shared with TRBD2. Germline-derived CDR1 and CDR2 are SGHTA and FQGNSA. CDR3 size: 15 residues. With V trimmed by 5 bases and J by 1 base, 7 bases remained unmatched. CDR3 protein: CASSPWGGRQETQYF. DNA of the CDR3: TGTGCCAGCAGCCCCTGGGGGGGACGCCAAGAGACCCAGTACTTC.

The rearrangement joins TRBV5-5 to TRBJ1-5; D perhaps matches TRBD1 (5 bases). Deletions cut 2 bases from V and 4 bases from J, with 13 bases between. This CDR3 spans 15 amino acids. The germline V gene has CDR1 SGHKS and CDR2 YYEKEE (reference sequence). This chain's CDR3 is CASSFSGRPNQPQHF. The CDR3 nucleotides are TGTGCCAGCAGCTTCTCGGGACGGCCAAATCAGCCCCAGCATTTT.